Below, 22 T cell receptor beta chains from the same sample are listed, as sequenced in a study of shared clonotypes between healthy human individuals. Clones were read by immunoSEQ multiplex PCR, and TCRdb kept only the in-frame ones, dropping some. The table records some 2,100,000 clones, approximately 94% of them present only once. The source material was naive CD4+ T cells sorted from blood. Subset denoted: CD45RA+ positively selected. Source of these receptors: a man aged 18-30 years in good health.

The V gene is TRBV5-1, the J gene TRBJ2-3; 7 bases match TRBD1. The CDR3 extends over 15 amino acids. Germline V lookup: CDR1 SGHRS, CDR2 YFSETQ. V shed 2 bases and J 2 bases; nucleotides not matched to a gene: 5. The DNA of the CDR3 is TGCGCCAGCAGCTTACAGGGGCCCCACACAGATACGCAGTATTTT. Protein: CASSLQGPHTDTQYF.

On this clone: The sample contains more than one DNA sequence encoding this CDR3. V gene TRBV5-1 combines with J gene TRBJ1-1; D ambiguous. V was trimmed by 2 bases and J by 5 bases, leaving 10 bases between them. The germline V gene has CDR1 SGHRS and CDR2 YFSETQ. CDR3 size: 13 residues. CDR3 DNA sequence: TGCGCCAGCAGCTTAAACTTGGGGACTGAAGCTTTCTTT. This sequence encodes CASSLNLGTEAFF.

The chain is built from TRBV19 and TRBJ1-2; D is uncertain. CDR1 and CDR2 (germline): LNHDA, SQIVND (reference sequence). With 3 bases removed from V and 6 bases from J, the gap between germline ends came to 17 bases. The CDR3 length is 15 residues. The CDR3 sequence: CASSIFRGSNDGYTF. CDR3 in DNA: TGTGCCAGTAGTATTTTCCGGGGTTCTAATGATGGCTACACCTTC. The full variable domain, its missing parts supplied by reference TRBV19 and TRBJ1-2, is DGGITQSPKYLFRKEGQNVTLSCEQNLNHDAMYWYRQDPGQGLRLIYYSQIVNDFQKGDIAEGYSVSREKKESFPLTVTSAQKNPTAFYLCASSIFRGSNDGYTFGSGTRLTVV.

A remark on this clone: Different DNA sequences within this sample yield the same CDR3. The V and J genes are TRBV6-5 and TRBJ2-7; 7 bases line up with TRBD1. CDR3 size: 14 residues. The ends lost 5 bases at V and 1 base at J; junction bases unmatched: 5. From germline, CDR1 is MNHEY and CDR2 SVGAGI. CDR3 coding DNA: TGTGCCAGCAGTCGACAGGGAACTTCCTACGAGCAGTACTTC. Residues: CASSRQGTSYEQYF.

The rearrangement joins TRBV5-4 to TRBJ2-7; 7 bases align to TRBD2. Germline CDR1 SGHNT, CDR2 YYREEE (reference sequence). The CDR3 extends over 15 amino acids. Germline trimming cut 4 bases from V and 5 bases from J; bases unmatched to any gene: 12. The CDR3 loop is CASSPDLRESHEQYF. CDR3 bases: TGTGCCAGCAGCCCCGATTTGCGGGAGTCGCACGAGCAGTACTTC.

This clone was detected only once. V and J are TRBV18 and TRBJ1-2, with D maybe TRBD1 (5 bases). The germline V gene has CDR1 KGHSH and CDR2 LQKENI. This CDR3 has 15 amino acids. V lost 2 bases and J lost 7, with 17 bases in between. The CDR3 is CASSPIGGDPGGYTF. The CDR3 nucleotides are TGTGCCAGCTCACCAATTGGGGGTGATCCCGGTGGCTACACCTTC.

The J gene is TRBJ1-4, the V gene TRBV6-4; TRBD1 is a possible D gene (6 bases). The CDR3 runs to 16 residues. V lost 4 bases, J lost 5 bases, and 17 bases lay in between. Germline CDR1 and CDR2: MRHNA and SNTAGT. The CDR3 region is CASSAVGGMGNEKLFF. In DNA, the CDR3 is TGTGCCAGCAGTGCTGTCGGGGGCATGGGAAATGAAAAACTGTTTTTT.

CDR3 sequence (DNA): TGTGCCAGCAGCCAAGTCAGCGGGGGTTCACCCCTCCACTTT. Amino acid sequence: CASSQVSGGSPLHF. V usage is TRBV6-6 and J usage is TRBJ1-6; weak D call: TRBD1 (5 bases). V was clipped by 6 bases and J by 9 bases, with 15 bases between them. This CDR3 region has 14 residues. Germline V gives CDR1 MNHNY, CDR2 SVGAGI (reference sequence).

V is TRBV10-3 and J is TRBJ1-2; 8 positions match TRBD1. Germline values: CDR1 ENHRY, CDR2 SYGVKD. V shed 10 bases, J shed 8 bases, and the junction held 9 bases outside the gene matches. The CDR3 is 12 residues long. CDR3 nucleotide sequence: TGTGCCACCGATCAGGGGGCGCAGGGCTACACCTTC. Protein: CATDQGAQGYTF.

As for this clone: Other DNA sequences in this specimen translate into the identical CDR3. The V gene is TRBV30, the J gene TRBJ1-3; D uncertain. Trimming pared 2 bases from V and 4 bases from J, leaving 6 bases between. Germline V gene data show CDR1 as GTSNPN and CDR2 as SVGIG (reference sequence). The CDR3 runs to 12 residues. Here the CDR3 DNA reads TGTGCCTGGAGTCGCTCGGGAAACACCATATATTTT. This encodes CAWSRSGNTIYF.

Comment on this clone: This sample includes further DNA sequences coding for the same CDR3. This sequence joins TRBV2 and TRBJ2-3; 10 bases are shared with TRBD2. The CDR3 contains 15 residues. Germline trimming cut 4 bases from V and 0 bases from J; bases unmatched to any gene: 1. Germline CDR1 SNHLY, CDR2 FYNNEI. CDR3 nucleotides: TGTGCCAGCAGTGGTAGCGGGGGGAGCACAGATACGCAGTATTTT. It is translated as CASSGSGGSTDTQYF.

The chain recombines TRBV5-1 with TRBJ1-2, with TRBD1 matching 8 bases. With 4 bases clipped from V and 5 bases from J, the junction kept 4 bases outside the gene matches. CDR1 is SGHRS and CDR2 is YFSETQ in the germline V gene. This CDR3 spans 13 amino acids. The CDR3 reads CASSRDRQYGYTF. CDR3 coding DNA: TGCGCCAGCAGCCGGGACAGGCAGTATGGCTACACCTTC.

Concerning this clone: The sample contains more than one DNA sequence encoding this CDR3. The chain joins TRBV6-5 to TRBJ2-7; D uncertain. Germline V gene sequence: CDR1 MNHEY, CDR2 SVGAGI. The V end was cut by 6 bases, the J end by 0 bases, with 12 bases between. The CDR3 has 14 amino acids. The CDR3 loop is CASSRKGSSYEQYF. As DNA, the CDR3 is TGTGCCAGCAGCCGGAAGGGTAGCTCCTACGAGCAGTACTTC.

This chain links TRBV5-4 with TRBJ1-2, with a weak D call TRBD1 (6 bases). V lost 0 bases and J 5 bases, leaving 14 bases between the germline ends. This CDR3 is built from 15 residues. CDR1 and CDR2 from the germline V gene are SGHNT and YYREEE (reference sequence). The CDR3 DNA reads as TGTGCCAGCAGCTTGGAGGGGGGGTCGAGGTATGGCTACACCTTC. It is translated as CASSLEGGSRYGYTF.

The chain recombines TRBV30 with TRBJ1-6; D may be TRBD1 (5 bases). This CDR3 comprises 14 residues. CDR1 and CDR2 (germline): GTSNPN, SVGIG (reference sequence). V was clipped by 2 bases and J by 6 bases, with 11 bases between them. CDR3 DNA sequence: TGTGCCTGGAGTACCGACGGGGGTAATTCACCCCTCCACTTT. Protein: CAWSTDGGNSPLHF.

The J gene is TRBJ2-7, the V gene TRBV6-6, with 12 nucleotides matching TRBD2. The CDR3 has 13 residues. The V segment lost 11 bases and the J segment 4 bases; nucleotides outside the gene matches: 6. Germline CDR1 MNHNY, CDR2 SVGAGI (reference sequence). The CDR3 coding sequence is TGTGCCCTAGGTGGGACTAGCGGGTACGAGCAGTACTTC. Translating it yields CALGGTSGYEQYF.

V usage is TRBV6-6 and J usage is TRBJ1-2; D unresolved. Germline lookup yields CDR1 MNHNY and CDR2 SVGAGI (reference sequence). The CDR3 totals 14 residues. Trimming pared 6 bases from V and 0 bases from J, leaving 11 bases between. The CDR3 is CASSRGQANYGYTF. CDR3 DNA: TGTGCCAGCAGCCGGGGTCAAGCTAACTATGGCTACACCTTC.

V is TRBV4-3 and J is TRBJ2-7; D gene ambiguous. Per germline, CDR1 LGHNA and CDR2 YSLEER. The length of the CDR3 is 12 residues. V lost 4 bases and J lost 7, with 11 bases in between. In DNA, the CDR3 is TGCGCCAGCAGCCTAAATACGCGAGAGCAGTACTTC. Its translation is CASSLNTREQYF.

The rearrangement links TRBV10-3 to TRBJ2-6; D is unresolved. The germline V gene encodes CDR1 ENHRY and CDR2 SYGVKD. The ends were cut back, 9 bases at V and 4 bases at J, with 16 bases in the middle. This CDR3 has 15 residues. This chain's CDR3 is CAIGEEPAGANVLTF. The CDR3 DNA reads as TGTGCCATAGGCGAAGAGCCGGCGGGGGCCAACGTCCTGACTTTC.

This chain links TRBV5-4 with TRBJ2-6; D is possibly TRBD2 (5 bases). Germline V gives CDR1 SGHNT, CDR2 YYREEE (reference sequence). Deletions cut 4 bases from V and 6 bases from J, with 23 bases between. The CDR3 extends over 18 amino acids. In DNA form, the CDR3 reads TGTGCCAGCAGCCCGGAGGCCGGGTACGGGGTTAAGGCCAACGTCCTGACTTTC. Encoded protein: CASSPEAGYGVKANVLTF.

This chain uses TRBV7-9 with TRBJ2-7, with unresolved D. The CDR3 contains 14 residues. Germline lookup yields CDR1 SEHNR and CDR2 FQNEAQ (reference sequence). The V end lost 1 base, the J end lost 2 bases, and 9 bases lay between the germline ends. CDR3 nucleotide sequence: TGTGCCAGCAGCTTAGAGAGAGGCCCCTACGAGCAGTACTTC. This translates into CASSLERGPYEQYF.

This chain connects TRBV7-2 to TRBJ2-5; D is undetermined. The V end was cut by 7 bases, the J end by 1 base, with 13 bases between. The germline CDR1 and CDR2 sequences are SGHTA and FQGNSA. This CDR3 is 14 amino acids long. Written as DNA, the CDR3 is TGTGCCAGCAATAAAGGGCCGATCCAAGAGACCCAGTACTTC. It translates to CASNKGPIQETQYF. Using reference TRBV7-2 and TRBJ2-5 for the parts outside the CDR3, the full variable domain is GAGVSQSPSNKVTEKGKDVELRCDPISGHTALYWYRQSLGQGLEFLIYFQGNSAPDKSGLPSDRFSAERTGGSVSTLTIQRTQQEDSAVYLCASNKGPIQETQYFGPGTRLLVL.